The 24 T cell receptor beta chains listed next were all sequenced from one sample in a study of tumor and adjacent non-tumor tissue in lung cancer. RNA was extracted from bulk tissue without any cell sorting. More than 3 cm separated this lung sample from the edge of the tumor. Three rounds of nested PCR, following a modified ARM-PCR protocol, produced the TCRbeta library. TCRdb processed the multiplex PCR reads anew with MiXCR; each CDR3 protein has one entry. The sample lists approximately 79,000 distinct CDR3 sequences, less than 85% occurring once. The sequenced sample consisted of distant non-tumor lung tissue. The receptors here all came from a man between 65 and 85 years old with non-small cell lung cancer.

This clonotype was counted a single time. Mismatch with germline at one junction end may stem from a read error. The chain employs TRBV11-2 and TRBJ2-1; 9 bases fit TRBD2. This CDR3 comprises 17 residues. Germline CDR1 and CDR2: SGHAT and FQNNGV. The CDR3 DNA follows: TGTGCCAACAACACCTTGCTAGCGGGGACGTTTGTCAATGAGCACTTCTTC. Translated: CANNTLLAGTFVNEHFF. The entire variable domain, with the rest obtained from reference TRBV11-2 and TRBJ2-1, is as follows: EAGVAQSPRYKIIEKRQSVAFWCNPISGHATLYWYQQILGQGPKLLIQFQNNGVVDDSQLPKDRFSAERLKGVDSTLKIQPAKLEDSAVYLCANNTLLAGTFVNEHFFGPGTRLTVL.

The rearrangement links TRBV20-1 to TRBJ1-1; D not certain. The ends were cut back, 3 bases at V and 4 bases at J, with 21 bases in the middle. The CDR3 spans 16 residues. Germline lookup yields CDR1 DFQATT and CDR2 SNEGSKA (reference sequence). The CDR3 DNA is TGCAGTGCTAGGGTAACTTGGATAGGTCCTAGCACTGAAGCTTTCTTT. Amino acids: CSARVTWIGPSTEAFF.

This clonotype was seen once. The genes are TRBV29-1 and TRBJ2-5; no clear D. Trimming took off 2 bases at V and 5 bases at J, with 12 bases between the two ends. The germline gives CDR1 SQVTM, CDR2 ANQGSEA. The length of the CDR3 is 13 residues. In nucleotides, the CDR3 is TGCAGCGTTGAACCATGGCAGGTGGAGACCCAGTACTTC. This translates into CSVEPWQVETQYF.

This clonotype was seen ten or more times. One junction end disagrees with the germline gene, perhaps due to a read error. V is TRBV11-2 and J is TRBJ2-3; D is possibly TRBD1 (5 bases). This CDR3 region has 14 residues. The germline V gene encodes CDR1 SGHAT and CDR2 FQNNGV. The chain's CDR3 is CASSSKGFSDKQYF. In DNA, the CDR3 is TGTGCCAGCAGCTCAAAGGGGTTCTCAGATAAGCAGTATTTT.

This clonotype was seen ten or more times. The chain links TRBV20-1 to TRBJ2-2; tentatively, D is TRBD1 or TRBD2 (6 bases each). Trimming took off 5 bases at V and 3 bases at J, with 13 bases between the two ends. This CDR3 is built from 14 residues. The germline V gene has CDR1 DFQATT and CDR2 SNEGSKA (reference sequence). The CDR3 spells CSAGSGAHTGELFF. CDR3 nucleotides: TGCAGTGCTGGTTCGGGGGCACACACCGGGGAGCTGTTTTTT.

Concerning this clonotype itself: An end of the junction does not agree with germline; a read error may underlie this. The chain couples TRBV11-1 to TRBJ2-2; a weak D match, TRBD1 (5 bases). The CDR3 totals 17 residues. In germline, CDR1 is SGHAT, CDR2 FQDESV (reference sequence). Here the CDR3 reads CASSLGRWTLNNGELFF. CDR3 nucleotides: TGTGCCAGCAGTTTAGGGCGTTGGACACTAAACAACGGGGAGCTGTTTTTT.

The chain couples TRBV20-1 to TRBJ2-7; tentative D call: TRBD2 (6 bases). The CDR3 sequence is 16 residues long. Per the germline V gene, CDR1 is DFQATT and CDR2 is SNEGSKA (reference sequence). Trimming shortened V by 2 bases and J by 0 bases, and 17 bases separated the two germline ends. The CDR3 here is CSARPISGPSSYEQYF. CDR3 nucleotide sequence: TGCAGTGCTAGACCTATTAGCGGACCGAGCTCCTACGAGCAGTACTTC.

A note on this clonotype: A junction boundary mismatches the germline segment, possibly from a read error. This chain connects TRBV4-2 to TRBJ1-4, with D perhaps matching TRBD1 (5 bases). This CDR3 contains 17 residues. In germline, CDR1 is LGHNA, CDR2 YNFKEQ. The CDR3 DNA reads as TGTGCCAGCAGCCACATACCGTTGGGGGTAGCTAATGAAAAACTGTCTTTT. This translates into CASSHIPLGVANEKLSF.

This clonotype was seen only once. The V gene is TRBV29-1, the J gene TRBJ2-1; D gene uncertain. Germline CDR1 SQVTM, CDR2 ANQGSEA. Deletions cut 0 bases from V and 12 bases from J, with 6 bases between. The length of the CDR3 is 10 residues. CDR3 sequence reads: CSVEETRQFF. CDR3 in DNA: TGCAGCGTTGAAGAGACGAGGCAGTTCTTC.

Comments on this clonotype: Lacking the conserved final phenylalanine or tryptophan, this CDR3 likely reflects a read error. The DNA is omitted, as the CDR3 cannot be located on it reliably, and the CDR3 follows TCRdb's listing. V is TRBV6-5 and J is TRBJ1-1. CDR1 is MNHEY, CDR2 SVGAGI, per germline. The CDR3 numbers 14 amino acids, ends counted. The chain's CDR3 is CASNYSWGRTEALL.

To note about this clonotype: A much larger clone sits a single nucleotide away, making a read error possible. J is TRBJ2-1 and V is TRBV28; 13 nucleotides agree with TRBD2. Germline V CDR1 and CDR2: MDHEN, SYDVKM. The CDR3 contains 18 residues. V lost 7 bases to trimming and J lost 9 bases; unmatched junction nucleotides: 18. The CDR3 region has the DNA TGTGCCAGCATCGCCAGGATCGGGACTAGCGGGGTCCAGGGTGAGCAGTTCTTC. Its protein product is CASIARIGTSGVQGEQFF.

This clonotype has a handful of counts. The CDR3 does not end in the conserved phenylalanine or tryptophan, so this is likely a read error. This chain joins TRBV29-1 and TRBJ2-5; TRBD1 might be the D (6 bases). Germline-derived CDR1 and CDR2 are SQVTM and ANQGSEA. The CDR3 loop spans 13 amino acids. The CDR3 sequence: CNVADRFKETQYY. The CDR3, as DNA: TGCAACGTGGCCGACAGGTTCAAAGAGACCCAGTACTAC.

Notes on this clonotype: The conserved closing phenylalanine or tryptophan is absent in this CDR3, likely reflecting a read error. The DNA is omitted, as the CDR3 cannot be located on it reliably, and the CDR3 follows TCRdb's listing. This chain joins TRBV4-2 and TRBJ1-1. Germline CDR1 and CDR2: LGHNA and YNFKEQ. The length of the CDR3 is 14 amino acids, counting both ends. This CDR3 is CASSLDQTTGEAYY.

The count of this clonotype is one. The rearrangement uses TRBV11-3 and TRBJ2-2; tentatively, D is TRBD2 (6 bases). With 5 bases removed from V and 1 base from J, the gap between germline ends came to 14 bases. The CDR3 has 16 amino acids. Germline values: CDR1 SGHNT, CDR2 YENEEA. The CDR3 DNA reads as TGTGCCAGCAGCCGCCTACTAGCATGGAACACCGGGGAGCTGTTTTTT. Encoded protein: CASSRLLAWNTGELFF.

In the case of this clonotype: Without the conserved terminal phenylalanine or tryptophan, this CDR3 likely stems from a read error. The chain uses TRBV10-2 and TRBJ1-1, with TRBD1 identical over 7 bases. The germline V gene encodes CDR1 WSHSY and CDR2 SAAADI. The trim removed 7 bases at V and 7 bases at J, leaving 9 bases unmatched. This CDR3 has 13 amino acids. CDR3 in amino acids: CASTIAGDSEAFS. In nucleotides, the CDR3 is TGCGCCAGCACGATTGCGGGGGACAGTGAAGCTTTCTCT.

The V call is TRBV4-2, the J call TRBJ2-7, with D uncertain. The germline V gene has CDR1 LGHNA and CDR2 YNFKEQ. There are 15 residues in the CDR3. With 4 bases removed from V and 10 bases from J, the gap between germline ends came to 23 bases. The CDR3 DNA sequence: TGTGCCAGCAGCCTTGGCGCAGGTAGCTCCTACAAACAGTACTTC. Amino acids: CASSLGAGSSYKQYF.

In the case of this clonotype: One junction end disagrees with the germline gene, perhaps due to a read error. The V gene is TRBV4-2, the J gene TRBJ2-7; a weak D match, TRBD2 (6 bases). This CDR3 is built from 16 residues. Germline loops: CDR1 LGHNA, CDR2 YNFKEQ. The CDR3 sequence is CASIPALGRDSYEQYF. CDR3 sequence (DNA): TGTGCCAGCATCCCGGCTTTAGGCAGGGACTCCTACGAACAGTACTTC.

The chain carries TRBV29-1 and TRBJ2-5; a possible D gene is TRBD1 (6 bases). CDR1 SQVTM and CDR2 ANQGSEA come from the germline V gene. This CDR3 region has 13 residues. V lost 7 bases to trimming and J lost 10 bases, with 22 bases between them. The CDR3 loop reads CSAADRFQVNQYF. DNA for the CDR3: TGCAGCGCGGCAGACAGGTTCCAAGTGAACCAGTACTTC.

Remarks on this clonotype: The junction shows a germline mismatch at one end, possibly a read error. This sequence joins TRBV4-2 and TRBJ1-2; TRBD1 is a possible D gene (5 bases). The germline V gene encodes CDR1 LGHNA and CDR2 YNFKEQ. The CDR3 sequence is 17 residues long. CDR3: CANSQDRGAVSNYGYTF. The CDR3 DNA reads TGTGCCAACAGCCAAGATAGGGGAGCGGTATCTAACTATGGCTACACCTTC.

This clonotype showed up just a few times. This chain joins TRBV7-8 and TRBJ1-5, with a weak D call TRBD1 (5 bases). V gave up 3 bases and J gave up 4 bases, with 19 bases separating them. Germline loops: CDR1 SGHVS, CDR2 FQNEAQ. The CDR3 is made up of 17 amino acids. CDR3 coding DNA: TGTGCCAGCAGCTTGGGGCTCGGGCAGGTTCTGAATCAGCCCCAGCATTTT. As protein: CASSLGLGQVLNQPQHF.

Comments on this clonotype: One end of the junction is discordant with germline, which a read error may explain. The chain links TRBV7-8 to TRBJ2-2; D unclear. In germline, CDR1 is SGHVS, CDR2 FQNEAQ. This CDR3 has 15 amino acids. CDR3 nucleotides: TGTGCCGGCAGCTTAGTAACCGTGAACACCTGGGAGCTGTTTTTT. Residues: CAGSLVTVNTWELFF.

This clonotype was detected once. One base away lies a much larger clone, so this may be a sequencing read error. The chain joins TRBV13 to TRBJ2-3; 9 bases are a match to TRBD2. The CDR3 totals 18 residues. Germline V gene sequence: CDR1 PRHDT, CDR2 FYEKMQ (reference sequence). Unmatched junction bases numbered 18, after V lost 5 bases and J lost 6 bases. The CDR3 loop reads CASSPWGRSSGSKDTQYF. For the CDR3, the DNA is TGTGCCAGCAGCCCCTGGGGGAGGAGTAGCGGGAGTAAGGATACGCAGTATTTT.

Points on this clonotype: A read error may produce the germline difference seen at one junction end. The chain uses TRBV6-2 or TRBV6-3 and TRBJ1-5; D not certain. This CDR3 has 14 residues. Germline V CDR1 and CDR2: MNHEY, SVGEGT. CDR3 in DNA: TGTGCCAGCAGTTTCCACAGATTAGATCAGCACCAGCATTTT. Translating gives CASSFHRLDQHQHF.

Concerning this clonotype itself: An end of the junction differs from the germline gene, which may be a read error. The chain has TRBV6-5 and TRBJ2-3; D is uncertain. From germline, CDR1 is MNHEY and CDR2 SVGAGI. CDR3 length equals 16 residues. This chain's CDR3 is CASSYSPSRSTDTQYF. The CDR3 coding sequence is TGTGCCAGCAGTTACTCTCCGAGTAGGAGCACAGATACGCAATATTTT.